A single sample is the source of the 7 T cell receptor beta chains below, sequenced in a study of T cells in Graves' hyperthyroidism and ophthalmopathy. RNA transcripts were the template for amplifying TCR beta CDR3 regions. RT-PCR in the first round (using the HTBI primer set) targeted the TCR CDR3. TCRdb processed the multiplex PCR reads anew with MiXCR; each CDR3 protein has one entry. The repertoire consists of around 500,000 distinct CDR3 sequences, with about 16% occurring once and the leading ten covering 25% to 35%. Sequencing used blood. The source is a woman aged 25 to 39 with Graves' ophthalmopathy.

The sample holds many counts of this clonotype. This chain links TRBV2 with TRBJ2-2; D perhaps matches TRBD1 (6 bases). This CDR3 spans 16 amino acids. From germline, CDR1 is SNHLY and CDR2 FYNNEI. The V and J ends lost 6 bases and 5 bases respectively, with 19 bases between them. CDR3 DNA: TGTGCCAGCAGCAGGGGAGACAGTTATCTGACCGGGGAGCTGTTTTTT. Its protein product is CASSRGDSYLTGELFF.

Many counts were recorded for this clonotype. This chain joins TRBV11-2 and TRBJ1-1; D gene ambiguous. Trimming shortened V by 8 bases and J by 0 bases, and 16 bases separated the two germline ends. Germline V gene lookup returns CDR1 SGHAT and CDR2 FQNNGV. This CDR3 spans 15 amino acids. CDR3: CASCNLRPMNTEAFF. The CDR3, as DNA: TGTGCCAGCTGTAACCTAAGGCCGATGAACACTGAAGCTTTCTTT.

This clonotype came up a few times. The rearrangement uses TRBV5-1 and TRBJ1-4; D is unclear. CDR1 is SGHRS, CDR2 YFSETQ, per germline. The length of the CDR3 is 13 residues. V was cut by 4 bases and J by 7 bases, with 11 bases left in between. The CDR3 sequence: CASSLPAGEKLFF. CDR3 nucleotides: TGCGCCAGCAGCCTCCCGGCGGGTGAAAAACTGTTTTTT. The full variable domain, in which reference TRBV5-1 and TRBJ1-4 provide the parts outside the CDR3, is KAGVTQTPRYLIKTRGQQVTLSCSPISGHRSVSWYQQTPGQGLQFLFEYFSETQRNKGNFPGRFSGRQFSNSRSEMNVSTLELGDSALYLCASSLPAGEKLFFGSGTQLSVL.

The rearrangement links TRBV2 to TRBJ1-2; 11 positions match TRBD1. CDR3 length: 15 residues. The junction had 7 bases not matched to a gene; V was cut back by 6 bases and J by 4 bases. CDR1 is SNHLY and CDR2 is FYNNEI in the germline V gene. For the CDR3, the DNA is TGTGCCAGCAGAAAGGACAGGGGGCTATCCTATGGCTACACCTTC. This translates into CASRKDRGLSYGYTF.

V and J are TRBV4-3 and TRBJ2-3, with TRBD2 as a possible D gene (5 bases). V was pared by 3 bases and J by 5 bases, with 6 bases between. Germline values: CDR1 LGHNA, CDR2 YSLEER. CDR3 length equals 12 residues. The CDR3 loop reads CASSQGEDTQYF. The CDR3 coding sequence is TGCGCCAGCAGCCAGGGAGAAGATACGCAGTATTTT.

Ten or more counts support this clonotype. The rearrangement joins TRBV12-3 or TRBV12-4 to TRBJ1-5, with 9 bases lining up with TRBD1. V gave up 6 bases and J gave up 5 bases; unmatched junction bases: 11. CDR3 length equals 16 residues. This CDR3 is CASSRLGTGPHQPQHF. The CDR3, as DNA: TGTGCCAGCAGCCGTCTTGGGACAGGGCCCCATCAGCCCCAGCATTTT.

The genes are TRBV10-1 and TRBJ2-7, with TRBD1 matching over 9 bases. Germline V gene sequence: CDR1 WNHNN, CDR2 SYGVQD (reference sequence). V shed 3 bases, J shed 7 bases, and the junction held 7 bases outside the gene matches. This CDR3 region has 14 residues. CDR3 DNA: TGCGCCAGCAGTGATGGACAGGGGTTGGGGGAGCAGTACTTC. Encoded protein: CASSDGQGLGEQYF.